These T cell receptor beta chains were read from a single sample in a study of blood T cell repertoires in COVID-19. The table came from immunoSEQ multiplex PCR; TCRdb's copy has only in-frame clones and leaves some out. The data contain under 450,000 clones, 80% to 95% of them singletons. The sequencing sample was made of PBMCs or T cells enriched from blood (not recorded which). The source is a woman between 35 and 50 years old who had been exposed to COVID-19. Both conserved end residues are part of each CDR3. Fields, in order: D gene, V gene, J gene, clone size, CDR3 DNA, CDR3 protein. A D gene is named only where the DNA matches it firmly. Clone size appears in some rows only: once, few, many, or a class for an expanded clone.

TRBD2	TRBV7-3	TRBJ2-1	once	TGTGCCAGCAGCCGAGAAAGCGGGAGGGCCTCCAATGAGCAGTTCTTC	CASSRESGRASNEQFF
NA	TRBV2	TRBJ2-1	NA	TGTGCCAGCAGTTACTCTAAATTTTTGGGGACAGTCGGGGGATACAATGAGCAGTTCTTC	CASSYSKFLGTVGGYNEQFF
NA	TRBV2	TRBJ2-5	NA	TGTGCCAGCAAGGCGGGGGCTAGCGGTCAAGAGACCCAGTACTTC	CASKAGASGQETQYF
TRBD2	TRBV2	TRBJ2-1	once	TGTGCCGGGTCGTTTGGGGGGGTGTCCTACAATGAGCAGTTCTTC	CAGSFGGVSYNEQFF
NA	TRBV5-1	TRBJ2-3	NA	TGCGCCAGCAGTAGCGGACGGAGCACAGATACGCAGTATTTT	CASSSGRSTDTQYF
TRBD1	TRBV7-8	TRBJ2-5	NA	TGTGCCAGCAGCCGGACAGGGGGCGGAGTCTTATTGTTAGAGACCCAGTACTTC	CASSRTGGGVLLLETQYF
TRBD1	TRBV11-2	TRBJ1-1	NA	TGTGCCAGCAGCCCGAGGGACAGGGAGAACACTGAAGCTTTCTTT	CASSPRDRENTEAFF
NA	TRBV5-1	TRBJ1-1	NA	TGCGCCAGCAGCTTGGCGGCGGGAAACGGTGGAGCTTTCTTT	CASSLAAGNGGAFF
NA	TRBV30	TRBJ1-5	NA	TGTGCCTGGAGTGTATCGAATCCGGGGAGGCAGCCCCAGCATTTT	CAWSVSNPGRQPQHF
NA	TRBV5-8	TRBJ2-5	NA	TGTGCCAGCAGCTTGGTTTTGCAGTCGGAGACCCAGTACTTC	CASSLVLQSETQYF
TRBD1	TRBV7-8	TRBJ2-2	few	TGTGCCAGCAGCCCGGGACAGGGGATCGGCACCGGGGAGCTGTTTTTT	CASSPGQGIGTGELFF
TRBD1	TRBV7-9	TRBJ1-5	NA	TGTGCCAGCAGCTACGGACAGGGGGTACGGAATCAGCCCCAGCATTTT	CASSYGQGVRNQPQHF
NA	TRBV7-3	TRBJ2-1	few	TGTGCCAGCAGCTTAACTGACAGCTCCTACAATGAGCAGTTCTTC	CASSLTDSSYNEQFF
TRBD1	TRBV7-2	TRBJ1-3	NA	TGTGCCAGCAGCTTATACGGCAGGGGGGCATTCCGCTCTGGAAACACCATATATTTT	CASSLYGRGAFRSGNTIYF
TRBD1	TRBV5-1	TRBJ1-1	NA	TGCGCCAGCAGCCTGGGACAGACCGAAGCTTTCTTT	CASSLGQTEAFF
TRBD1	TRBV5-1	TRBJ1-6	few	TGCGCCAGCAGCTTGATCGGGACAGGGTCAAGTTCACCCCTCCACTTT	CASSLIGTGSSSPLHF
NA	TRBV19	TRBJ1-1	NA	TGTGCCAGTAGTATCCAACAGGGATCTGAAGCTTTCTTT	CASSIQQGSEAFF
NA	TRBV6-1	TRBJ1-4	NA	TGTGCCAGCAGTGAAGTACGGAATGAAAAACTGTTTTTT	CASSEVRNEKLFF
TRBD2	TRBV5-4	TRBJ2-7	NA	TGTGCCAGCAGTGGTAGCGGGGGGAGGGCAGAGCAGTACTTC	CASSGSGGRAEQYF
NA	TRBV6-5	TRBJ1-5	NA	TGTGCCAGCAGCTTGGGGGGTGGGCAGCCCCAGCATTTT	CASSLGGGQPQHF
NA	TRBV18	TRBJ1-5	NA	TGTGCCAGCTCCTCTCGGGGGGCGGGTAATCAGCCCCAGCATTTT	CASSSRGAGNQPQHF
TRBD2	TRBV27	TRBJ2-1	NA	TGTGCCAGCAGTCCGCTAGCGGGAGGGGTTAAGTTCTTC	CASSPLAGGVKFF
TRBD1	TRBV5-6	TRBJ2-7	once	TGTGCCAGCAGCTTGGTTGGACAGGGGGCTTCCTACGAGCAGTACTTC	CASSLVGQGASYEQYF
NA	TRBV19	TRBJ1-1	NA	TGTGCCAGTAGTATAATGAGTGGGGCTTCGAACACTGAAGCTTTCTTT	CASSIMSGASNTEAFF
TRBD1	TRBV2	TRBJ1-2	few	TGTGCCAGCAGTGGGGACAGCGCAAACTATGGCTACACCTTC	CASSGDSANYGYTF
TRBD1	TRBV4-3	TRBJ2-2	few	TGCGCCAGCAGCCCGGGACAGTTTAACACCGGGGAGCTGTTTTTT	CASSPGQFNTGELFF
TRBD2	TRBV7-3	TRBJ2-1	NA	TGTGCCAGCAGCTTAACTGGTCAGTCCCTAGCGGGGCGTCTCAATGAGCAGTTCTTC	CASSLTGQSLAGRLNEQFF
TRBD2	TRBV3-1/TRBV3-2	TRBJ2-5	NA	TGTGCCAGCAGCCAGGTTAGCGGGAGCCCAGAGACCCAGTACTTC	CASSQVSGSPETQYF
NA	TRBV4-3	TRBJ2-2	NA	TGCGCCAGCAGCCCCCGCAACTCCGGGGAGCTGTTTTTT	CASSPRNSGELFF
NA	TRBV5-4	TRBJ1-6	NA	TGTGCCAGCAGCTCCCCGCATGAGGGGGGGTCCCTCCACTTT	CASSSPHEGGSLHF
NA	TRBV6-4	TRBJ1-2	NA	TGTGCCAGCAGTCCCCTAGGGCAGGGGACTAGGAGGGGCTACACCTTC	CASSPLGQGTRRGYTF
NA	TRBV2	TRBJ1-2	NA	TGTGCCAGCGGGCGGGGTGAGGGGAACTATGGCTACACCTTC	CASGRGEGNYGYTF
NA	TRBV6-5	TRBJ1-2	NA	TGTGCCAGCAGCCCAACCCGGGACTTATATGGCTACACCTTC	CASSPTRDLYGYTF
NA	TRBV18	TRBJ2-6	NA	TGTGCCAGCTCACCCCGGACAGTGAGCTCTGGGGCCAACGTCCTGACTTTC	CASSPRTVSSGANVLTF
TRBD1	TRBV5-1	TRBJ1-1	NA	TGCGCCAGCAGCCTTCAGGGGGCACGGAACACTGAAGCTTTCTTT	CASSLQGARNTEAFF
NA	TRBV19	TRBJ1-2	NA	TGTGCCAGTAGTGAGGGCCCGAGGGGCTACACCTTC	CASSEGPRGYTF
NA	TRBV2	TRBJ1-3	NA	TGTGCCAGCAGTGAGGAGAACTACTCTGGAAACACCATATATTTT	CASSEENYSGNTIYF
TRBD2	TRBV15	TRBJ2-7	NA	TGTGCCACCAGCAGAGATAGTACTAGCGGGAGAAACGAGCAGTACTTC	CATSRDSTSGRNEQYF
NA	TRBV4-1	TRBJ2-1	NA	TGCGCCAGCAGCCAAGAATCAGGAGGTTACAATGAGCAGTTCTTC	CASSQESGGYNEQFF
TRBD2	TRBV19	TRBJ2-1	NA	TGTGCCAGTAGTTCCCAAGCGGGAGGGCCCGGTGAGCAGTTCTTC	CASSSQAGGPGEQFF
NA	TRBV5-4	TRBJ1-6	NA	TGTGCCAGCAGCACTCAGGGTATTGATTCACCCCTCCACTTT	CASSTQGIDSPLHF
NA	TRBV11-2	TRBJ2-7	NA	TGTGCCAGCAGTACTAGTAGCGGATCCTCCTACGAGCAGTACTTC	CASSTSSGSSYEQYF
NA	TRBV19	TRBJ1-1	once	TGTGCCGGGCAGAGGACTCCGTATACTGAAGCTTTCTTT	CAGQRTPYTEAFF
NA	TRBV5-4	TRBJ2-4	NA	TGTGCCAGCAGCTTGGGGGGGGGCCGACCCCTAGCCAAAAACATTCAGTACTTC	CASSLGGGRPLAKNIQYF
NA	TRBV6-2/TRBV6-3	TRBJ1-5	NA	TGTGCCAGCAGTTACCAGGGACTTAGCAATCAGCCCCAGCATTTT	CASSYQGLSNQPQHF
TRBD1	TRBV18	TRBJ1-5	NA	TGTGCCAGCTCACCAGGACAGGCAAATCAGCCCCAGCATTTT	CASSPGQANQPQHF
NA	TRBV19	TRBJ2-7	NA	TGTGCCAGTAGTAGGGACACGAGCCTCTACGAGCAGTACTTC	CASSRDTSLYEQYF
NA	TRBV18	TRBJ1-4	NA	TGTGCCAGCTCCCCGGGGCCACAGGGTGGTGAAAAACTGTTTTTT	CASSPGPQGGEKLFF
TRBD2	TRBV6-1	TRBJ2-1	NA	TGTGCCAGCAGTGAGCATAGCGGGAGAGGGAAGCACAATGAGCAGTTCTTC	CASSEHSGRGKHNEQFF
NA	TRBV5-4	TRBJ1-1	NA	TGTGCCAGCAGCTTGCGGGGAAACACTGAAGCTTTCTTT	CASSLRGNTEAFF
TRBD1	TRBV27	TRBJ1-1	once	TGTGCCAGTATACAGGGGCGTGGGTACACTGAAGCTTTCTTT	CASIQGRGYTEAFF
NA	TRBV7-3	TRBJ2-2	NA	TGTGCCAGCAGTCCGGGAAGCGGCCCCACCGGGGAGCTGTTTTTT	CASSPGSGPTGELFF
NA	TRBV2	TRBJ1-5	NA	TGTGCCAGCAGGTCATCCGGGGGTTTCAATCAGCCCCAGCATTTT	CASRSSGGFNQPQHF
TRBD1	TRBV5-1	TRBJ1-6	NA	TGCGCCAGCAGCTGGACAGGGGGCGGAGGGAATAGGAATTCACCCCTCCACTTT	CASSWTGGGGNRNSPLHF
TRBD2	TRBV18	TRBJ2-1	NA	TGTGCCAGCTCACCTCCTTCTAGCGGGAGTACTTATGAGCAGTTCTTC	CASSPPSSGSTYEQFF
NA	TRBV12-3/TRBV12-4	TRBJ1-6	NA	TGTGCCACTAGGACAGCTGATTCACCCCTCCACTTT	CATRTADSPLHF
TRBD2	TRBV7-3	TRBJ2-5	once	TGTGCCAGCAGCTTATCCAGCGGGAGGGCAGGAGAGACCCAGTACTTC	CASSLSSGRAGETQYF